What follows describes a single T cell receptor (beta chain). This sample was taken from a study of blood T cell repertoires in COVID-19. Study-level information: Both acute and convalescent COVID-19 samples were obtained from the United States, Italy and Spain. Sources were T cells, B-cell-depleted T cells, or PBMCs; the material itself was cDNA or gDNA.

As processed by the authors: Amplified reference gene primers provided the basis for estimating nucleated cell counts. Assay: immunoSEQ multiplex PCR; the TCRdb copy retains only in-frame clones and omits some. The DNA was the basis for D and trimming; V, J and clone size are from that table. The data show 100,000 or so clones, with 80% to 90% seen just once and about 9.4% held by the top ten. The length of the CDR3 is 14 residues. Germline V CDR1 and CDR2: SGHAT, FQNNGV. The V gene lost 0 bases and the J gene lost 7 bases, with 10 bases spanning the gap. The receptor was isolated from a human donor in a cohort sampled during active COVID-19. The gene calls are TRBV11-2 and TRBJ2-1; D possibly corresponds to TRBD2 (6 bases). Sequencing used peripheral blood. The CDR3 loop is CASSLDHGGNEQFF. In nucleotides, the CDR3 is TGTGCCAGCAGCTTAGATCACGGAGGGAATGAGCAGTTCTTC.